This T cell receptor (beta chain) derives from a study of blood T cell repertoires in COVID-19. The CDR3 is made up of 15 amino acids. V lost 5 bases, J lost 3 bases, and 7 bases stayed unmatched. Germline V gene sequence: CDR1 GTSNPN, CDR2 SVGIG (reference sequence). Cohort 3 donors were reported recovered after two negative PCRs, clearance, or symptom resolution. The assay was immunoSEQ multiplex PCR, and TCRdb's table has in-frame clones only and misses some. Of around 300,000 clones listed, around 92% are singletons. The sample consisted of PBMCs or T cells enriched from blood (not recorded which). This receptor was obtained from a woman aged 25-40 years who had recovered from COVID-19. The chain links TRBV30 to TRBJ1-5, with 10 bases identical to TRBD1. The CDR3 bases are TGTGCCTGGGGGACAGGGGAAAAGGACAATCAGCCCCAGCATTTT. Its protein is CAWGTGEKDNQPQHF.